Listed here are 7 T cell receptor beta chains from one sample, sequenced in a study of Ad26.COV2.S vaccination and SARS-CoV-2 variants. The treatment here: around 19 received Ad26.COV2.S at low or high dose, single or two shots; 5 received placebo; per-sample allocation not given. It was on day 63 after the first vaccine or placebo injection that samples were taken. TCRdb's table, derived via immunoSEQ multiplex PCR, lists solely in-frame clones and lacks some. The repertoire consists of over 400,000 clones, with approximately 92% occurring once and the leading ten covering 2.5% to 3%. This specimen consisted of peripheral blood, obtained in a trial of Ad26.COV2.S vaccine versus placebo. The receptors originated from a person aged 18-60 years who received the Ad26.COV2.S COVID-19 vaccine or a placebo.

The rearrangement uses TRBV10-3 and TRBJ2-1, with 12 positions matching TRBD2. CDR1 and CDR2 (germline): ENHRY, SYGVKD. V lost 10 bases to trimming and J lost 4 bases; unmatched junction nucleotides: 11. The CDR3 sequence is 16 residues long. CDR3 residues: CATQDPTSGRYNEQFF. CDR3 bases: TGTGCCACCCAGGATCCCACTAGCGGGAGGTACAATGAGCAGTTCTTC.

V usage is TRBV5-1 and J usage is TRBJ1-1, with D uncertain. Trimming shortened V by 0 bases and J by 5 bases, and 8 bases separated the two germline ends. This CDR3 has 13 amino acids. In germline, CDR1 is SGHRS, CDR2 YFSETQ. Here the CDR3 reads CASSLGEGTEAFF. The DNA of the CDR3 is TGCGCCAGCAGCTTGGGTGAGGGAACTGAAGCTTTCTTT.

The rearrangement uses TRBV7-9 and TRBJ2-7; either TRBD1 or TRBD2 may fit D (5 bases each). Trimming left V 5 bases short and J 0 bases short, with 26 bases between. CDR1 is SEHNR and CDR2 is FQNEAQ in the germline V gene (reference sequence). The CDR3 sequence is 19 residues long. The CDR3 DNA sequence: TGTGCCAGCAGCGCGCAACCCCGGGACGGGCAGCTCTTCTCCTACGAGCAGTACTTC. As protein: CASSAQPRDGQLFSYEQYF.

This clone was counted once. The chain carries TRBV4-2 and TRBJ1-4; 7 bases fit TRBD1. Per the germline V gene, CDR1 is LGHNA and CDR2 is YNFKEQ. Trimming removed 1 base from V and 4 bases from J; junction bases left unmatched: 12. The CDR3 covers 18 residues. CDR3 amino acids: CASSQGRGNGFGNEKLFF. The CDR3 bases are TGTGCCAGCAGCCAAGGCAGGGGGAATGGATTCGGTAATGAAAAACTGTTTTTT.

This chain joins TRBV7-2 and TRBJ1-1, with unresolved D. CDR1 and CDR2 (germline): SGHTA, FQGNSA. CDR3 length equals 14 residues. The V and J ends lost 7 bases and 3 bases respectively, with 15 bases between them. This CDR3 is CASILVEGYTEAFF. Here the CDR3 DNA reads TGTGCCAGCATCCTAGTCGAGGGTTACACTGAAGCTTTCTTT. Full variable domain (missing parts from reference TRBV7-2 and TRBJ1-1): GAGVSQSPSNKVTEKGKDVELRCDPISGHTALYWYRQSLGQGLEFLIYFQGNSAPDKSGLPSDRFSAERTGGSVSTLTIQRTQQEDSAVYLCASILVEGYTEAFFGQGTRLTVV.

This chain links TRBV24-1 with TRBJ1-2; D is possibly TRBD1 (6 bases). The CDR3 sequence is 13 residues long. V was clipped by 3 bases and J by 4 bases, with 8 bases between them. Germline V gene data show CDR1 as KGHDR and CDR2 as SFDVKD. This CDR3 reads CATSDEGVYGYTF. CDR3 nucleotide sequence: TGTGCCACCAGTGATGAGGGGGTCTATGGCTACACCTTC.

V usage is TRBV10-3 and J usage is TRBJ2-7; D unresolved. Germline V lookup: CDR1 ENHRY, CDR2 SYGVKD. The CDR3 length is 10 residues. The V end was cut by 10 bases, the J end by 7 bases, with 11 bases between. CDR3 region: CATRSTEQYF. The DNA for the CDR3 is TGTGCCACCCGGTCAACGGAGCAGTACTTC.